Included here is one TCR beta chain sequence, with context. Its cognate antigen is unknown. Each clinical donor contributed on average roughly 100,000 T cells from unsorted cryopreserved PBMC. Assay used: immunoSEQ multiplex PCR; TCRdb lists only in-frame clones, some missing. The sample yields roughly 41,000 clones, almost 95% seen once. This sample was included in a study of T cells in tuberculosis. The wider study: A South African cohort included IGRA-negative adolescents, latently infected IGRA-positive adolescents and adults with active tuberculosis.

Findings and caveats of the study: A GMM-specific repertoire classifier reached about 89% accuracy, AUROC about 0.9.

This CDR3 has 15 amino acids. Germline assignment: CDR1 MNHEY and CDR2 SMNVEV (reference sequence). The J segment lost 3 bases and the V segment lost 6 bases, leaving 9 bases of the junction unmatched. This sequence was found in a donor between 10 and 35 years old with latent tuberculosis or without tuberculosis infection. Some clones in this sample may be carry-over from other donors' samples. Material: PBMCs. The chain is built from TRBV27 and TRBJ2-7; 9 bases fit TRBD1. In DNA form, the CDR3 reads TGTGCCAGCAGGATAACAGGGGGCATCGTCTACGAGCAGTACTTC. Amino acids: CASRITGGIVYEQYF.